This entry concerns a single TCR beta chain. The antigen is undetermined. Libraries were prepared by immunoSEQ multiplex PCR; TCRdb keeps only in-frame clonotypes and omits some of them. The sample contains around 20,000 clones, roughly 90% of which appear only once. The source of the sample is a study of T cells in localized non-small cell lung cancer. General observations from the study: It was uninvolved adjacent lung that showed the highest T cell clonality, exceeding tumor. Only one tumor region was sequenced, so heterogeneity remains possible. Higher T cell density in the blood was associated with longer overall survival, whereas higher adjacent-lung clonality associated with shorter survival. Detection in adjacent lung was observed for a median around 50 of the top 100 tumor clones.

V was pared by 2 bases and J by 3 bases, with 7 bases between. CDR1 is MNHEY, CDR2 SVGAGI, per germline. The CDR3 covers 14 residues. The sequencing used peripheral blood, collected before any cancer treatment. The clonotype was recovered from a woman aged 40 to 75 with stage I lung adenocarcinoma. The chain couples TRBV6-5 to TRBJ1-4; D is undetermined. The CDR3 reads CASSYGLANEKLFF. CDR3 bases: TGTGCCAGCAGTTACGGACTGGCTAATGAAAAACTGTTTTTT.